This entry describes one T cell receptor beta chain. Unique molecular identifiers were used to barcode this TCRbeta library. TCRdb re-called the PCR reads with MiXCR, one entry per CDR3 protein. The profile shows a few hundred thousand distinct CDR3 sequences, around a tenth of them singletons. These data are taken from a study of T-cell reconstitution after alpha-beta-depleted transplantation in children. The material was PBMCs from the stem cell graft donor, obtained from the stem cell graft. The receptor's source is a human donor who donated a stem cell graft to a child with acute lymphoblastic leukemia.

CDR3 protein: CSAIPWTRDYNEQFF. The CDR3 bases are TGCAGTGCTATTCCTTGGACTAGGGACTACAATGAGCAGTTCTTC. The chain joins TRBV20-1 to TRBJ2-1, with 7 nucleotides matching TRBD2. V shed 4 bases, J shed 3 bases, and the junction held 9 bases outside the gene matches. The CDR3 sequence is 15 residues long. Germline loops: CDR1 DFQATT, CDR2 SNEGSKA (reference sequence).